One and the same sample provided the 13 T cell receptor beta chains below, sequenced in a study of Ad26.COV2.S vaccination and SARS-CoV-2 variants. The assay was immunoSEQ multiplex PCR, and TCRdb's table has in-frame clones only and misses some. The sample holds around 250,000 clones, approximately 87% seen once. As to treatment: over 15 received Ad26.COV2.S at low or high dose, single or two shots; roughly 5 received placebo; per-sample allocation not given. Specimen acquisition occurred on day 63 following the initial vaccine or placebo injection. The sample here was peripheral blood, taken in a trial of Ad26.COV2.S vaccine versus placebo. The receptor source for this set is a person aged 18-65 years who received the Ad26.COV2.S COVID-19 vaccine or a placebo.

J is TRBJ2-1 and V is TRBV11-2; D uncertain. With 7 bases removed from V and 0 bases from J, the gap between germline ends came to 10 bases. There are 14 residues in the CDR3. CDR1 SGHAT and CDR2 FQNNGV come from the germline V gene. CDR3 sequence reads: CASTDSSSYNEQFF. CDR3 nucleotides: TGTGCCAGCACTGATAGCAGCTCCTACAATGAGCAGTTCTTC.

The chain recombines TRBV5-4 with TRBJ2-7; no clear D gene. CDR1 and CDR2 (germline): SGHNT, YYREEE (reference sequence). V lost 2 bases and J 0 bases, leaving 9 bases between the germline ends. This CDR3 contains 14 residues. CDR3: CASSLGLSSYEQYF. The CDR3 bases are TGTGCCAGCAGCTTAGGCCTGAGCTCCTACGAGCAGTACTTC. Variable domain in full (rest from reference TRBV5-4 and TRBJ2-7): ETGVTQSPTHLIKTRGQQVTLRCSSQSGHNTVSWYQQALGQGPQFIFQYYREEENGRGNFPPRFSGLQFPNYSSELNVNALELDDSALYLCASSLGLSSYEQYFGPGTRLTVT.

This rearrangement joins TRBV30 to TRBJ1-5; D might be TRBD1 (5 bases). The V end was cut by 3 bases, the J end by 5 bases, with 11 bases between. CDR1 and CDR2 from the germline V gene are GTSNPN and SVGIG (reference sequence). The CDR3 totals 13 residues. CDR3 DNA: TGTGCCTGGAGCCTCAGGGACGATCAGCCCCAGCATTTT. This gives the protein CAWSLRDDQPQHF.

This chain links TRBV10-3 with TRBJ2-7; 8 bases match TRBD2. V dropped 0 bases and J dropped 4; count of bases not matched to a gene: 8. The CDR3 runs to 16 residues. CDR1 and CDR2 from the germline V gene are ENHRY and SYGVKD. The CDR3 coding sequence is TGTGCCATCAGTGAGTCGGGGAGCGGGAGAGAATACGAGCAGTACTTC. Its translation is CAISESGSGREYEQYF.

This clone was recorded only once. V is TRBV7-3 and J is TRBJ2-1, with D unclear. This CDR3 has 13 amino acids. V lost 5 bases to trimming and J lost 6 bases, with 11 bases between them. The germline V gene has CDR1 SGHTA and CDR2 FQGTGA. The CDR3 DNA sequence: TGTGCCAGCAGCCGTCTTCGAACCAATGAGCAGTTCTTC. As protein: CASSRLRTNEQFF.

The CDR3 bases are TGTGCCAGTAGCAGCAGAGGGACATGGGTTACTTATGGCTACACCTTC. Protein product: CASSSRGTWVTYGYTF. The rearrangement uses TRBV19 and TRBJ1-2; D is possibly TRBD1 (6 bases). Germline assignment: CDR1 LNHDA and CDR2 SQIVND (reference sequence). The CDR3 loop spans 16 amino acids. V lost 6 bases to trimming and J lost 5 bases, with 22 bases between them.

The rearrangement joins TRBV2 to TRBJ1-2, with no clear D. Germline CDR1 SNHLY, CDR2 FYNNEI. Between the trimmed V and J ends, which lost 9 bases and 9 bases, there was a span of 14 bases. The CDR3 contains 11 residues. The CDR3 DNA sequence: TGTGCCAGTACGGAGGAGTACCGCTACACCTTC. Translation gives CASTEEYRYTF.

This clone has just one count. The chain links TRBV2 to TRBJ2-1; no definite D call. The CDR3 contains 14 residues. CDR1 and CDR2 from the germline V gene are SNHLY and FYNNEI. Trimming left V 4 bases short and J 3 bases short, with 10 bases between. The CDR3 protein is CASSGATGYNEQFF. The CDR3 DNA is TGTGCCAGCAGTGGTGCTACGGGCTACAATGAGCAGTTCTTC.

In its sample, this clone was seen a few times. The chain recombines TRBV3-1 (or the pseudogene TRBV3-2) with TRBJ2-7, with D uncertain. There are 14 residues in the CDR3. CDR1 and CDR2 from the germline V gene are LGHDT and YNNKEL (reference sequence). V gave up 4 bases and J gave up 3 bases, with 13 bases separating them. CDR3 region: CASSRLVLDYEQYF. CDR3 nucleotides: TGTGCCAGCAGCCGATTGGTTCTCGACTACGAGCAGTACTTC.

CDR3 DNA: TGCGCCAGCAGCCAAGAGGCCAGGGTGCAGGCTTTCTTT. It translates to CASSQEARVQAFF. This chain uses TRBV4-3 with TRBJ1-1; weak D call: TRBD1 (5 bases). V lost 0 bases, J lost 11 bases, and 13 bases lay in between. This CDR3 contains 13 residues. Germline V gives CDR1 LGHNA, CDR2 YSLEER.

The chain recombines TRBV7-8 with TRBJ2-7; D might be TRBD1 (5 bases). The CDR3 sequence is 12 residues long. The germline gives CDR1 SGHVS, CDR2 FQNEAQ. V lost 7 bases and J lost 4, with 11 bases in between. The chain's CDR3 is CASTVDTYEQYF. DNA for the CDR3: TGTGCCAGCACCGTGGACACATACGAGCAGTACTTC.

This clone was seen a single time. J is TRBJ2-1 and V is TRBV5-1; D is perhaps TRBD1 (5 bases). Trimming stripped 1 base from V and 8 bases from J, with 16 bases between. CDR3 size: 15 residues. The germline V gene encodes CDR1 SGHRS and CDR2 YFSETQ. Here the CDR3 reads CASSLITGPGDEQFF. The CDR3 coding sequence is TGCGCCAGCAGCTTGATTACAGGACCTGGGGATGAGCAGTTCTTC.

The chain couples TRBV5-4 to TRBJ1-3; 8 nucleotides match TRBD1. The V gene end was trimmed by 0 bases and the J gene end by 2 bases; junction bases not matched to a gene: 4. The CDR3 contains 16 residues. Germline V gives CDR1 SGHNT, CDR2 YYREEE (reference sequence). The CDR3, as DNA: TGTGCCAGCAGCTTGGGGGGACAGGTGGCTGGAAACACCATATATTTT. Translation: CASSLGGQVAGNTIYF.